This T cell receptor (beta chain) stems from a study of cytomegalovirus exposure and HLA in healthy donors. Study findings and constraints: An analysis was carried out at a later point. It showed that HLA-associated TCR beta chains were more clonally expanded than equally common non-associated chains.

60 Vbeta and 13 Jbeta primers were used in PCR. TCRdb's table, derived via immunoSEQ multiplex PCR, lists solely in-frame clones and lacks some. This sample has 75,000 to 100,000 clones, with around 67% found just once. This clone occurred a few times. As yet, its antigen is unknown. The CDR3 spans 15 residues. Losses at the gene ends were 0 bases for V and 4 bases for J; bases not matched to a gene: 3. Germline CDR1 and CDR2: SGHRS and YFSETQ. The sample comprised PBMCs. The chain employs TRBV5-1 and TRBJ2-3; 9 bases map to TRBD2. The clonotype originates from a male donor in good health and CMV-seronegative. The CDR3 spells CASSLEGLAPDTQYF. The CDR3 bases are TGCGCCAGCAGCTTGGAGGGACTAGCCCCAGATACGCAGTATTTT.